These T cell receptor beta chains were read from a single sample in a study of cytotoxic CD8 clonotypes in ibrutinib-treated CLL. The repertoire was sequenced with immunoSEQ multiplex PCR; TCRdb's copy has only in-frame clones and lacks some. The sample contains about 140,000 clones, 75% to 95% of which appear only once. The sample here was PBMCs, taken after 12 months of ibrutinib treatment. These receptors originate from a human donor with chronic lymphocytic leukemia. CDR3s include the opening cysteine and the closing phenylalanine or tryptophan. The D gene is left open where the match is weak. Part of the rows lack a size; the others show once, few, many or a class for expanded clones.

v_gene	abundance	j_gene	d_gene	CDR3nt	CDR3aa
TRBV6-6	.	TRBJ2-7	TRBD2	TGTGCCAGCAGTTACACCGGGACTAGCGGCTGGGGCGAGCAGTACTTC	CASSYTGTSGWGEQYF
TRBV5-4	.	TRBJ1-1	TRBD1	TGTGCCAGCAGCTCAGGGGGCGGGCGGGGACCTAACACTGAAGCTTTCTTT	CASSSGGGRGPNTEAFF
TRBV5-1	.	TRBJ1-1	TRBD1	TGCGCCAGCAGCTTGGCCAAGGGGGCGGAGGTGTTGAACACTGAAGCTTTCTTT	CASSLAKGAEVLNTEAFF
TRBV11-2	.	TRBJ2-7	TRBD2	TGTGCCAGCAGCTTTCAACTAGCGGGAGACAATGAGCAGTACTTC	CASSFQLAGDNEQYF
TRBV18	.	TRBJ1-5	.	TGTGCCAGCTCACCACTTGGGGGGGAACAGCCCCAGCATTTT	CASSPLGGEQPQHF
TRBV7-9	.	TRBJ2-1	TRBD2	TGTGCCAGCAGTCCACTAGCGGGAGGGGGCTATGAGCAGTTCTTC	CASSPLAGGGYEQFF
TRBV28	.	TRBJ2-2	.	TGTGCCAGCACGAGGGGGTGGACCGGGGAGCTGTTTTTT	CASTRGWTGELFF
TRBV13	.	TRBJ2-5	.	TGTGCCAGCAGCTTACAGGAGACCCAGTACTTC	CASSLQETQYF
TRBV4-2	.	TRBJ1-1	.	TGTGCCAGCAGCCAAGCCGGGTCGAACACTGAAGCTTTCTTT	CASSQAGSNTEAFF
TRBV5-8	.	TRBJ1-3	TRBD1	TGTGCCAGCAGCCGAGGACAGGGCCCCGGAAACACCATATATTTT	CASSRGQGPGNTIYF
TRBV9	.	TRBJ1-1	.	TGTGCCAGCAGCGTAAATACCGGGGGCACTGAAGCTTTCTTT	CASSVNTGGTEAFF
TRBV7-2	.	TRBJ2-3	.	TGTGCCAGCAGCTTAGTTCTGGATGTGGCAGATACGCAGTATTTT	CASSLVLDVADTQYF
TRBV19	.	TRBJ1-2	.	TGTGCCAGTTATTTCTATGGCTACACCTTC	CASYFYGYTF
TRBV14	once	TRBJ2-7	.	TGTGCCAGCAGCCTAAGGGGGGAGCAGTACTTC	CASSLRGEQYF
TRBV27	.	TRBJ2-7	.	TGTGCCAGCAGTAGGAGACTAGAGTCCTACGAGCAGTACTTC	CASSRRLESYEQYF
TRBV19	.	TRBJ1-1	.	TGTGCCAGTACTAACCTATGGAGGGCTTTCTTT	CASTNLWRAFF
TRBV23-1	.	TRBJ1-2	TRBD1	TGCGCCAGCAGTCGCCAAGACAGGGGCGGGGATGGCTACACCTTC	CASSRQDRGGDGYTF
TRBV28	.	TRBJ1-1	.	TGTGCCAGCATTTCTGGACTCTTTAACACTGAAGCTTTCTTT	CASISGLFNTEAFF
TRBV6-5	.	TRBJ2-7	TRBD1	TGTGCCAGCAGTTACTCGGTGGGACAGGGAGGCAACGAGCAGTACTTC	CASSYSVGQGGNEQYF
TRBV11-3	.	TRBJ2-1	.	TGTGCCAGCAGCTTAGTCGCGGGGGCTCTAGTTGAGCAGTTCTTC	CASSLVAGALVEQFF
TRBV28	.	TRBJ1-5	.	TGTGCCAGCAGGAGGGGGACGTCTTACGAACAGCCCCAGCATTTT	CASRRGTSYEQPQHF